This T cell receptor beta chain comes out of a study of beta chain features in type 1 diabetes. At the level of the study: Cell yields, age and gender were similar between patients and healthy donors. Study-wide findings and caveats: A cDNA-based sequencing approach could over-represent cells with high TCR expression. Amplification by PCR could prefer shorter templates, with the same effect in patients and controls. Shortening of TCRB CDR3s, moderate but significant, appeared in all four CD4+ subsets of Type 1 diabetes patients.

Expressed TCRB transcripts were sequenced, since all the RNA that had been isolated was reverse transcribed. Measured with immunoSEQ multiplex PCR; TCRdb has only the in-frame clones, and not every one. The profile shows about 160,000 clones, approximately 8% of them singletons. V lost 1 base and J lost 3; bases outside the gene matches: 6. This CDR3 is 15 amino acids long. The germline V gene has CDR1 GTSNPN and CDR2 SVGIG (reference sequence). On this clone itself: The antigen remains unidentified.

Every donor provided one heparinised blood draw, which averaged around 110 mL. This clonotype was sampled from a woman in her 40s with type 1 diabetes. Sequencing input: central memory CD4+ T cells from blood. The rearrangement links TRBV30 to TRBJ2-3; TRBD2 matches at 8 bases. The CDR3 nucleotides read TGTGCCTGGAGTGGAGTAGCGGGAAGGACAGATACGCAGTATTTT. It codes for CAWSGVAGRTDTQYF.